The next 3 T cell receptor beta chains were all read from a single sample in a study of molecular identifiers for immune sequencing clone quantification. TCRdb reprocessed the PCR reads via MiXCR and lists one record per CDR3 protein. The table lists a few hundred thousand distinct CDR3 sequences, roughly 24% of them singletons. Sequenced: naive CD8+ T cells from blood, with Jurkat cell RNA spiked in. Subset reported: FACS-sorted CD8+CD4-CCR7+CD45RA+ naive T cells. The receptors come from a human donor in good health. Some libraries in this study had Jurkat cell RNA spiked in.

In this sample, this clonotype turned up a few times. The V gene is TRBV7-9, the J gene TRBJ2-1; either TRBD1 or TRBD2 may fit D (5 bases each). This CDR3 region has 13 residues. Germline loops: CDR1 SEHNR, CDR2 FQNEAQ (reference sequence). The V end was cut by 4 bases, the J end by 7 bases, with 11 bases between. The CDR3 DNA is TGTGCCAGCAGCTACCGGGACCTGAATGAGCAGTTCTTC. As protein: CASSYRDLNEQFF.

This clonotype was observed once. A much larger clone differs by one base, so this may be a read error. The rearrangement links TRBV6-2 or TRBV6-3 to TRBJ2-3, with D unresolved. The V end lost 1 base, the J end lost 6 bases, and 8 bases lay between the germline ends. The CDR3 contains 13 residues. Per the germline V gene, CDR1 is MNHEY and CDR2 is SVGEGT. The CDR3 region is CASSYCSEDTQYF. The CDR3 DNA is TGTGCCAGCAGTTACTGCAGCGAGGATACGCAGTATTTT.

The chain joins TRBV19 to TRBJ1-1; 8 bases align to TRBD1. The length of the CDR3 is 15 residues. V lost 5 bases and J lost 4; bases outside the gene matches: 9. CDR1 is LNHDA and CDR2 is SQIVND in the germline V gene (reference sequence). The CDR3 loop is CASSPSGQGVTEAFF. The CDR3 coding sequence is TGTGCCAGTAGTCCCTCCGGACAGGGAGTCACTGAAGCTTTCTTT.